A single sample is the source of the 23 T cell receptor beta chains below, sequenced in a study of cytomegalovirus exposure and HLA in healthy donors listed by TCRdb under 2017. To prepare the library, the immunoSEQ multiplex PCR assay was applied. For the multiplex PCR, a mixture combining 60 forward primers for TCR Vbeta segments and 13 reverse primers for TCR Jbeta segments was used. Drawn from immuneACCESS, this table holds only the in-frame rearrangements with V and J called that TCRdb kept. Clones are partly lost; checked studies trace under half to an unresolved V gene and leave the rest unexplained. This sample is represented by 130,000 to 150,000 clones; roughly 73% of them were singletons. In total, the top ten clones hold approximately 15% of the sample. The material sequenced was PBMCs. These receptors were obtained from a human donor in good health.

In the case of this clone: The junction does not match germline at one end; this may be a read error. This rearrangement joins TRBV7-9 to TRBJ1-4, with TRBD1 matching 7 bases. CDR1 SEHNR and CDR2 FQNEAQ come from the germline V gene (reference sequence). The CDR3 covers 14 residues. The CDR3 loop is CSSSRTGDNEKLFF. As DNA, the CDR3 is TGTTCCAGCAGCCGTACAGGGGACAATGAAAAACTGTTTTTT. The entire variable domain, with the rest obtained from reference TRBV7-9 and TRBJ1-4, is as follows: DTGVSQNPRHKITKRGQNVTFRCDPISEHNRLYWYRQTLGQGPEFLTYFQNEAQLEKSRLLSDRFSAERPKGSFSTLEIQRTEQGDSAMYLCSSSRTGDNEKLFFGSGTQLSVL.

The rearrangement links TRBV6-1 to TRBJ1-6; the match to TRBD1 covers 7 bases. V lost 10 bases and J lost 7; bases outside the gene matches: 10. The CDR3 covers 14 residues. From germline, CDR1 is MNHNS and CDR2 SASEGT. The chain's CDR3 is CATVTTGSNSPLHF. The CDR3 nucleotides read TGTGCCACCGTAACGACAGGGAGCAATTCACCCCTCCACTTT.

V gene TRBV11-2 combines with J gene TRBJ2-7; 9 bases align to TRBD1. CDR3 length: 15 residues. After removal of 5 bases from V and 2 bases from J, the junction contained 7 bases not matched to a gene. Germline V gives CDR1 SGHAT, CDR2 FQNNGV. CDR3 in amino acids: CASSLTGTGTYEQYF. The CDR3 region has the DNA TGTGCCAGCAGCCTAACCGGGACAGGGACCTACGAGCAGTACTTC.

V is TRBV5-1 and J is TRBJ1-2; no clear D gene. CDR1 and CDR2 (germline): SGHRS, YFSETQ. V was pared by 0 bases and J by 8 bases, with 11 bases between. The length of the CDR3 is 13 residues. CDR3 sequence reads: CASSLAVQRGYTF. For the CDR3, the DNA is TGCGCCAGCAGCTTGGCCGTTCAGCGGGGCTACACCTTC.

This clone has a handful of counts. This chain uses TRBV28 with TRBJ1-2; 7 bases line up with TRBD1. With V trimmed by 6 bases and J by 4 bases, 8 bases remained unmatched. The CDR3 has 14 amino acids. Per the germline V gene, CDR1 is MDHEN and CDR2 is SYDVKM. CDR3 residues: CASSDRVAVYGYTF. The CDR3 DNA is TGTGCCAGCAGCGACAGGGTCGCTGTCTATGGCTACACCTTC.

This clone came up once. The V and J genes are TRBV10-3 and TRBJ2-1; 9 bases line up with TRBD2. Trimming took 0 bases from V and 8 from J; bases not matched to a gene: 8. CDR1 ENHRY and CDR2 SYGVKD come from the germline V gene. This CDR3 has 16 amino acids. Written as DNA, the CDR3 is TGTGCCATCAGTGAGTCGGTAGCGGGAGTTACCGATGAGCAGTTCTTC. Its translation: CAISESVAGVTDEQFF.

The rearrangement joins TRBV29-1 to TRBJ2-1, with D unresolved. Germline CDR1 SQVTM, CDR2 ANQGSEA. This CDR3 comprises 10 residues. The V gene lost 5 bases and the J gene lost 8 bases, with 7 bases spanning the gap. CDR3: CSVLKHEQFF. Written as DNA, the CDR3 is TGCAGCGTTCTAAAACATGAGCAGTTCTTC.

Concerning this clone itself: One junction end does not reproduce the germline sequence, and a read error may be involved. The J gene is TRBJ2-5, the V gene TRBV7-9; 11 nucleotides line up with TRBD2. The CDR3 is made up of 13 amino acids. Per germline, CDR1 SEHNR and CDR2 FQNEAQ (reference sequence). In nucleotides, the CDR3 is TGTGCCAGCAGGTTAGCGGGAGGGGAGACCCAGTACTTC. This sequence encodes CASRLAGGETQYF.

This clone has only one observation. The chain has TRBV10-2 and TRBJ2-2, with D hard to call. This CDR3 is built from 12 residues. The ends were cut back, 7 bases at V and 4 bases at J, with 7 bases in the middle. Germline CDR1 WSHSY, CDR2 SAAADI. The CDR3 DNA sequence: TGCGCCAGCAATCAGGTCACCGGGGAGCTGTTTTTT. Encoded protein: CASNQVTGELFF.

The chain uses TRBV30 and TRBJ1-1, with a tentative D call TRBD1 (5 bases). Germline V gene lookup returns CDR1 GTSNPN and CDR2 SVGIG (reference sequence). This CDR3 comprises 13 residues. V was shortened by 3 bases and J by 0 bases, with 8 bases between the two germline ends. CDR3 nucleotide sequence: TGTGCCTGGAGGGACACCTTGAACACTGAAGCTTTCTTT. Its protein product is CAWRDTLNTEAFF. The variable domain in full, completed from reference TRBV30 and TRBJ1-1, reads SQTIHQWPATLVQPVGSPLSLECTVEGTSNPNLYWYRQAAGRGLQLLFYSVGIGQISSEVPQNLSASRPQDRQFILSSKKLLLSDSGFYLCAWRDTLNTEAFFGQGTRLTVV.

This clone has just a few counts. The chain has TRBV5-4 and TRBJ2-3, with D maybe TRBD2 (5 bases). Germline V gives CDR1 SGHNT, CDR2 YYREEE (reference sequence). V was trimmed by 0 bases and J by 5 bases, leaving 13 bases between them. The CDR3 loop spans 15 amino acids. The CDR3 DNA reads TGTGCCAGCAGCTTGGTGGGAGCCGCCCAAGATACGCAGTATTTT. Translating it yields CASSLVGAAQDTQYF. Full variable domain (outside the CDR3, taken from reference TRBV5-4 and TRBJ2-3): ETGVTQSPTHLIKTRGQQVTLRCSSQSGHNTVSWYQQALGQGPQFIFQYYREEENGRGNFPPRFSGLQFPNYSSELNVNALELDDSALYLCASSLVGAAQDTQYFGPGTRLTVL.

This clone was seen a few times. The J gene is TRBJ2-2, the V gene TRBV5-6; D may be TRBD2 (5 bases). CDR3 length: 13 residues. Germline V gene sequence: CDR1 SGHDT, CDR2 YYEEEE. Deletions cut 3 bases from V and 6 bases from J, with 9 bases between. CDR3 region: CASSSNGAGELFF. The CDR3 nucleotides are TGTGCCAGCAGCTCCAACGGGGCCGGGGAGCTGTTTTTT.

The V gene is TRBV15, the J gene TRBJ1-4; D gene ambiguous. V was pared by 5 bases and J by 5 bases, with 18 bases between. The CDR3 sequence is 16 residues long. Looked up from germline, CDR1 is LNHNV and CDR2 is YYDKDF (reference sequence). CDR3 bases: TGTGCCACCAGCGCAACTAGGGAAGGCCCAAATGAAAAACTGTTTTTT. Its protein product is CATSATREGPNEKLFF.

The genes are TRBV4-1 and TRBJ1-2; 7 nucleotides align to TRBD1. Looked up from germline, CDR1 is MGHRA and CDR2 is YSYEKL. CDR3 length equals 18 residues. J lost 1 base, V lost 0 bases, and 11 bases had no gene match. The CDR3 loop reads CASSQDLVGTDYNYGYTF. As DNA, the CDR3 is TGCGCCAGCAGCCAAGATTTGGTGGGGACAGACTATAACTATGGCTACACCTTC.

V usage is TRBV6-1 and J usage is TRBJ2-3; TRBD2 might be the D (5 bases). The CDR3 spans 12 residues. V was clipped by 8 bases and J by 5 bases, with 11 bases between them. Germline-derived CDR1 and CDR2 are MNHNS and SASEGT. The CDR3 region has the DNA TGTGCCAGCCTCGGGATTTTAGATACGCAGTATTTT. Protein product: CASLGILDTQYF.

The J gene is TRBJ2-1, the V gene TRBV10-3, with D possibly TRBD1 on 6 matching bases. Deletions cut 0 bases from V and 10 bases from J, with 10 bases between. The length of the CDR3 is 13 residues. Germline values: CDR1 ENHRY, CDR2 SYGVKD. CDR3 DNA sequence: TGTGCCATCAGTGAGTCGGGGGCTACAGAGCAGTTCTTC. Translating gives CAISESGATEQFF.

The rearrangement uses TRBV9 and TRBJ2-1; D is perhaps TRBD2 (6 bases). This CDR3 has 14 residues. V lost 2 bases and J 8 bases, leaving 14 bases between the germline ends. The V gene's germline CDR1 is SGDLS and CDR2 YYNGEE. The CDR3 loop reads CASSVGDFGYEQFF. In nucleotides, the CDR3 is TGTGCCAGCAGCGTTGGGGACTTTGGCTATGAGCAGTTCTTC.

The chain carries TRBV7-9 and TRBJ1-2, with 9 nucleotides matching TRBD1. The CDR3 spans 15 residues. The junction had 4 bases not matched to a gene; V was cut back by 1 base and J by 4 bases. Per germline, CDR1 SEHNR and CDR2 FQNEAQ (reference sequence). CDR3 protein: CASSLGTGVFYGYTF. Written as DNA, the CDR3 is TGTGCCAGCAGCTTAGGGACAGGGGTTTTCTATGGCTACACCTTC.

V usage is TRBV11-3 and J usage is TRBJ2-7; possibly TRBD1 for D (5 bases). Germline V gene lookup returns CDR1 SGHNT and CDR2 YENEEA. V was pared by 6 bases and J by 1 base, with 16 bases between. This CDR3 has 15 residues. The CDR3 bases are TGTGCCAGCAGTCTCTTTCAGGGTGTTTCCTACGAGCAGTACTTC. Its protein product is CASSLFQGVSYEQYF.

This clone was seen only a few times. CDR3 sequence reads: CAISWTGDTEAFF. CDR3 DNA sequence: TGTGCCATCAGTTGGACAGGGGACACTGAAGCTTTCTTT. J is TRBJ1-1 and V is TRBV10-3, with TRBD1 matching over 9 bases. The CDR3 covers 13 residues. The V gene's germline CDR1 is ENHRY and CDR2 SYGVKD. The V gene end was trimmed by 5 bases and the J gene end by 3 bases; junction bases not matched to a gene: 1.

The chain carries TRBV29-1 and TRBJ2-5; TRBD2 agrees at 10 bases. The length of the CDR3 is 14 residues. V lost 3 bases, J lost 3 bases, and 4 bases stayed unmatched. Germline V gene lookup returns CDR1 SQVTM and CDR2 ANQGSEA. As DNA, the CDR3 is TGCAGCGTTGACCTAGCGGGAGTTAAAGAGACCCAGTACTTC. Encoded protein: CSVDLAGVKETQYF.

This clone was recorded once. The V call is TRBV27, the J call TRBJ1-4; 8 nucleotides align to TRBD1. The CDR3 has 13 residues. V lost 6 bases, J lost 6 bases, and 3 bases stayed unmatched. Looked up from germline, CDR1 is MNHEY and CDR2 is SMNVEV (reference sequence). In DNA form, the CDR3 reads TGTGCCAGCAGAGGACAGGGATATGAAAAACTGTTTTTT. Translated, it gives CASRGQGYEKLFF. Full variable domain (rest looked up from reference TRBV27 and TRBJ1-4): EAQVTQNPRYLITVTGKKLTVTCSQNMNHEYMSWYRQDPGLGLRQIYYSMNVEVTDKGDVPEGYKVSRKEKRNFPLILESPSPNQTSLYFCASRGQGYEKLFFGSGTQLSVL.

This clone showed up just a few times. This chain joins TRBV9 and TRBJ2-7; weak D call: TRBD2 (7 bases). Germline values: CDR1 SGDLS, CDR2 YYNGEE. The CDR3 length is 16 residues. V lost 4 bases and J 5 bases, leaving 22 bases between the germline ends. The CDR3 DNA is TGTGCCAGCAGCCCCCAGGCGGGGGCCAACTCGGACGAGCAGTACTTC. Protein product: CASSPQAGANSDEQYF.